This record concerns one T cell receptor beta chain sequence. Its antigen is currently unknown. TCRdb's table, derived via immunoSEQ multiplex PCR, lists solely in-frame clones and lacks some. The sample lists over 100,000 clones, around 90% occurring once. This specimen comes from a study of T cell responses to AZD1222 COVID-19 vaccine. Overall study results and limits: There were vaccine-associated CD4 TCRs across spike, dominant at 160-218 and 743-854. Every sample of the repertoires postdated the peak T cell response. Nearly half of unique spike-specific TCRs reportedly avoided B.1.351 and B.1.1.7 mutated regions. Baseline antibody screening turned up just six or seven seropositive AZD1222 recipients.

The source was peripheral blood, collected on day 0 of AZD1222 vaccination. This receptor was identified in an adult in good health.

CDR3 sequence (DNA): TGTGCCAGCAGCTTGGACGGGGGCTCCACCGGGAACACTGAAGCTTTCTTT. Its protein product is CASSLDGGSTGNTEAFF. V usage is TRBV5-4 and J usage is TRBJ1-1; D is perhaps TRBD1 (6 bases). V lost 0 bases and J 1 base, leaving 16 bases between the germline ends. The CDR3 spans 17 residues. Looked up from germline, CDR1 is SGHNT and CDR2 is YYREEE (reference sequence).